This T cell receptor (beta chain) is from a study of siplizumab effects on memory and regulatory T cells. In the case of this clone: Its antigen remains unidentified.

Study-wide results and caveats: The suppressive capacity of proliferating Tregs from siplizumab cultures remained unconfirmed. Naive T cells appeared more diverse than memory cells and seemed to be major alloresponse contributors.

Assay used: immunoSEQ multiplex PCR; TCRdb lists only in-frame clones, some missing. The sample has 100,000 or so clones, about 90% seen once; the top ten hold around 13%. The sequenced material came from non-Treg CD4+ T cells sorted from blood. The sequence was obtained from a human donor in good health.

The chain's CDR3 is CATSRDLGQSYEQYF. CDR3 nucleotide sequence: TGTGCCACCAGCAGAGATCTGGGGCAGTCCTACGAGCAGTACTTC. This chain connects TRBV15 to TRBJ2-7, with TRBD1 as a possible D gene (5 bases). The germline V gene has CDR1 LNHNV and CDR2 YYDKDF (reference sequence). Trimming pared 0 bases from V and 1 base from J, leaving 10 bases between. The CDR3 is 15 residues long.